This entry describes one T cell receptor (beta chain). Its antigen is as yet unknown. The data originate from a study of T-cell memory formation after mild COVID-19. General study findings and limits: Researchers could not confirm that second-wave clones peaking on day 37 targeted SARS-CoV-2. From day 15 to 85, contracting clones were balanced between CD4 and CD8, whereas later expanders leaned toward CD4+.

In TCRdb, the 5' RACE reads were re-called with MiXCR into one record per CDR3 protein. The sample carries around 420,000 distinct CDR3 sequences, roughly 26% recorded once. The CDR3 loop spans 18 amino acids. Germline trimming cut 7 bases from V and 0 bases from J; bases unmatched to any gene: 18. CDR1 is DFQATT and CDR2 is SNEGSKA in the germline V gene (reference sequence). This TCR derives from an adult woman who had mild COVID-19 (a few samples of this study predate the infection). Cell type and time point are not known. This chain joins TRBV20-1 and TRBJ2-3; 8 positions agree with TRBD2. Sequencing was done on a sample of PBMCs or a T cell subset sorted from them (not recorded which). The CDR3, as DNA: TGCAGTGTGCATCCGGGAGTAGCGGGGAAATACAGCACAGATACGCAGTATTTT. It translates to CSVHPGVAGKYSTDTQYF.